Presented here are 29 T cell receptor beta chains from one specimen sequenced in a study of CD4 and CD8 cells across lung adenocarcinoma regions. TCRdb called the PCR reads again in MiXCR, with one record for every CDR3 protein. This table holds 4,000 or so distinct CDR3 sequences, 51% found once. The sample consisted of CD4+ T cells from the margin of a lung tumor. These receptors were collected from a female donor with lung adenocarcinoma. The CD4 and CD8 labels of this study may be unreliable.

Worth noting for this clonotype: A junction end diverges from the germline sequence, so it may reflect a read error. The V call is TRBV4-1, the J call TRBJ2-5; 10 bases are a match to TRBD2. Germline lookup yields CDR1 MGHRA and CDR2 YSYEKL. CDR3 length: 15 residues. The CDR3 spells CARGEAGGDTDTQYF. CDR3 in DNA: TGCGCCAGGGGTGAAGCGGGAGGGGACACAGATACCCAGTATTTC.

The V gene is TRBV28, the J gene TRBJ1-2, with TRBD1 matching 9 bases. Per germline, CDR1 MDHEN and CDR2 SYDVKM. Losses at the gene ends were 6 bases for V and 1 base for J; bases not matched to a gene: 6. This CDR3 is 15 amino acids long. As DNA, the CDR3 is TGTGCCAGCAGCTACCAGGGACAGGGTAACTATGGCTACACCTTC. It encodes CASSYQGQGNYGYTF.

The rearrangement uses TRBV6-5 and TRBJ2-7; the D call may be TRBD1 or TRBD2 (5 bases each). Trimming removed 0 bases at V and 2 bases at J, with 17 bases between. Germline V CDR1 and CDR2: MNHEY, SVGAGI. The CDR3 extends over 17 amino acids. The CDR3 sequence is CASSYSGAGTRTYEQYF. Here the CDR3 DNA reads TGTGCCAGCAGTTACTCGGGTGCCGGGACGCGGACCTACGAGCAGTACTTC.

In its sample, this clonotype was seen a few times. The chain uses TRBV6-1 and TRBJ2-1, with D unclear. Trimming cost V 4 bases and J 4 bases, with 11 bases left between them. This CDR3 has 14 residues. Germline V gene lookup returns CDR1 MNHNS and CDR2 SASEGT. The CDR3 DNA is TGTGCCAGCAGTGGTGCTAGTGATTACAATGAGCAGTTCTTC. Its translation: CASSGASDYNEQFF.

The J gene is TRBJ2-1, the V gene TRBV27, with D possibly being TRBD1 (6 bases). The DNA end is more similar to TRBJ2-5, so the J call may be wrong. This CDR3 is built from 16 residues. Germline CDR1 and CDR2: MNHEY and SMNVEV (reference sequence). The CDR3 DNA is TGTGCCAGCAGTTCCGTCCCCAGGGGATCCAAGGAGACCCAGTACTTC. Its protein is CASSSVPRGSKETQYF.

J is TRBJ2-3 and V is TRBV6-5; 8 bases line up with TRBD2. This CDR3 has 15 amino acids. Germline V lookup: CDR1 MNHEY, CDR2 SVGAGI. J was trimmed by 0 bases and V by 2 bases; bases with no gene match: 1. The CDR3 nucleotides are TGTGCCAGCAGTTACAGCGGGAGTAGCACAGATACGCAGTATTTT. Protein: CASSYSGSSTDTQYF.

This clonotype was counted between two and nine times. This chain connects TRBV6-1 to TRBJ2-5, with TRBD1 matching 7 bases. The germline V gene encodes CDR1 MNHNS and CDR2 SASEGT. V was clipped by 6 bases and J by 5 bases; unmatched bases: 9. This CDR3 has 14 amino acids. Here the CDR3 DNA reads TGTGCCAGCAGCCGAGACAGGGTGGAGGAGACCCAGTACTTC. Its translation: CASSRDRVEETQYF.

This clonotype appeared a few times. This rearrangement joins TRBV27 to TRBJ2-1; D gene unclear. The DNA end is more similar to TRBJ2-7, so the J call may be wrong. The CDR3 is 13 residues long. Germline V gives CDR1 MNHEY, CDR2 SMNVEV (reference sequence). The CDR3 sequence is CASSLLGMDEQYF. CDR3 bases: TGTGCCAGCAGTTTGTTGGGTATGGACGAGCAGTACTTC.

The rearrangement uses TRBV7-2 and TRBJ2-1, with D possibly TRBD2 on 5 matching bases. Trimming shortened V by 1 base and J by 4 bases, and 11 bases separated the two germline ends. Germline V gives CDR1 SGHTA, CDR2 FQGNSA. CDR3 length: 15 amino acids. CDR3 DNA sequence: TGTGCCAGCAGCTTAGGGCTAGCCCCGTACAATGAGCAGTTCTTC. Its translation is CASSLGLAPYNEQFF.

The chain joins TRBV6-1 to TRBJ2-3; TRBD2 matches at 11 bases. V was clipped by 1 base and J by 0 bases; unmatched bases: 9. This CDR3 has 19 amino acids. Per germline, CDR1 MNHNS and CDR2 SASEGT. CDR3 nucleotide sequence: TGTGCCAGCAGTGAAGGTCTGGGCCTAGCGGGAGGCAGCACAGATACGCAGTATTTT. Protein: CASSEGLGLAGGSTDTQYF.

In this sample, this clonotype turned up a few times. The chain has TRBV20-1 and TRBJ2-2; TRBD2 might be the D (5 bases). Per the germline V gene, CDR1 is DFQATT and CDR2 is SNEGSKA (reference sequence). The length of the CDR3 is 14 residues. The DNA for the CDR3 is TGCAGCGTAAAGAGCGGAGTCGACACCGGGGAGCTGTTTTTT. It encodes CSVKSGVDTGELFF.

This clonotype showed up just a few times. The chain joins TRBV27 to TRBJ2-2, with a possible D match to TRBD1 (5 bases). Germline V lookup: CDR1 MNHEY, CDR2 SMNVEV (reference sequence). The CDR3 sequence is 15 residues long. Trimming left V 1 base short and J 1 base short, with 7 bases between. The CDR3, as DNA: TGTGCCAGCAGTTTATACAGGAAGAACACCGGGGAGCTGTTTTTT. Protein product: CASSLYRKNTGELFF.

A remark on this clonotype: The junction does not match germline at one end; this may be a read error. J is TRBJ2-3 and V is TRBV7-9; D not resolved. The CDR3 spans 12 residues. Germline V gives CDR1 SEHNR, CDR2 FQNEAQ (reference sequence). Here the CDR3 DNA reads TGTGCCAGCAGCTTGGGTGTAGATGCGCAGTTTTTC. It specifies CASSLGVDAQFF.

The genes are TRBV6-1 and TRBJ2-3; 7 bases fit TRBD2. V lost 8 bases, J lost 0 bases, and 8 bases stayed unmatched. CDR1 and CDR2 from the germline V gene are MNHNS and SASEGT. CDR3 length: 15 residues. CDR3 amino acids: CASSFGSGSTDTQYF. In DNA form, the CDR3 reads TGTGCCAGCTCTTTCGGTAGCGGGAGCACAGATACGCAGTATTTT.

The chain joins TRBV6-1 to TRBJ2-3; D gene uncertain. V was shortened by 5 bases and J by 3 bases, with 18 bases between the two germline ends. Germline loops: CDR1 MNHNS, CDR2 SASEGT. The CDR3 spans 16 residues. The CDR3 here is CASSPMASGATDTQYF. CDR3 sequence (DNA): TGTGCCAGCAGTCCAATGGCCTCGGGTGCGACAGATACGCAGTATTTT.

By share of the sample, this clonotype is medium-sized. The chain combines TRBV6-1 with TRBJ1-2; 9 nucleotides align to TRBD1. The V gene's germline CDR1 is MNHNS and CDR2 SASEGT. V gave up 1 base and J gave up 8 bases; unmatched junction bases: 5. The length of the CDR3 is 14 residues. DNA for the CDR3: TGTGCCAGCAGTGAAGTTGGGACAGGGCGAGGCTACACCTTC. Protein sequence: CASSEVGTGRGYTF.

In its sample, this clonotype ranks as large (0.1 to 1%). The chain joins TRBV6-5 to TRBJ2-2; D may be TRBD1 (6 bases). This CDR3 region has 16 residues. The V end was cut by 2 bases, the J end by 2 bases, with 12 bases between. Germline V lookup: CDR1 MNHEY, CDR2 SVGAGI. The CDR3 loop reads CASSYGSGQNTGELFF. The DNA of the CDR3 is TGTGCCAGCAGTTACGGCTCGGGACAAAACACCGGGGAGCTGTTTTTT.

The CDR3 sequence: CASSPETLLTGEQYF. The CDR3 region has the DNA TGTGCCAGCAGCCCGGAGACCCTCCTTACCGGGGAGCAGTATTTT. V and J are TRBV7-2 and TRBJ2-2; TRBD2 is a possible D gene (5 bases). TRBJ2-3 matches the DNA end more closely, so the J call is doubtful. The CDR3 contains 15 residues. Germline loops: CDR1 SGHTA, CDR2 FQGNSA.

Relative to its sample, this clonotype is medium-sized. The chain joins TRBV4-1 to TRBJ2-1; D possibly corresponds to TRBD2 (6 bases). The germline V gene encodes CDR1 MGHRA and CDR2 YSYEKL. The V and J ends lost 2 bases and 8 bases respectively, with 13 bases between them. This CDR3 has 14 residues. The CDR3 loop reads CASSQSTLADEQFF. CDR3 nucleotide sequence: TGCGCCAGCAGCCAAAGTACCTTAGCGGATGAGCAGTTCTTC.

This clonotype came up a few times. CDR3 DNA sequence: TGCGCCAGCAGCCAAGAGCCGGTGCGTGGAGGCTACACCTTC. Amino acids: CASSQEPVRGGYTF. The chain uses TRBV4-3 and TRBJ1-2; unclear D gene. Trimming removed 0 bases from V and 8 bases from J, with 13 bases in between. Germline-derived CDR1 and CDR2 are LGHNA and YSLEER. The length of the CDR3 is 14 residues.

The CDR3 region is CASTQRNEQFF. CDR3 DNA: TGTGCCAGCACCCAGCGCAATGAGCAGTTCTTC. V and J are TRBV6-1 and TRBJ2-1; D not certain. This CDR3 has 11 residues. Trimming removed 7 bases at V and 6 bases at J, with 7 bases between. CDR1 is MNHNS, CDR2 SASEGT, per germline.

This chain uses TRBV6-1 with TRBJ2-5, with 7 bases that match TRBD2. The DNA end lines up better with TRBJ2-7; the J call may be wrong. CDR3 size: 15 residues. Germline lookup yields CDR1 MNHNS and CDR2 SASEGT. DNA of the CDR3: TGTGCCAGCAGTGAAGAAGCTAGCGGACCCTACGAGCAGTACTTC. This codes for CASSEEASGPYEQYF.

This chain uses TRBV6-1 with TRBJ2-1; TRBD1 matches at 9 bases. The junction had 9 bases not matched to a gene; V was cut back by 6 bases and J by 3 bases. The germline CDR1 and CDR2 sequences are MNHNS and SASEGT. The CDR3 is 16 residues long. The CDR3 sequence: CASRVSGTGIYNEQFF. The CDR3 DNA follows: TGTGCCAGCAGAGTCTCCGGGACAGGGATCTACAATGAGCAGTTCTTC.

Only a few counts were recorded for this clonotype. CDR3 sequence: CASSRNQGMNTEAFF. DNA for the CDR3: TGTGCCAGCAGTAGAAATCAGGGTATGAACACTGAAGCTTTCTTT. The chain joins TRBV12-3 or TRBV12-4 to TRBJ1-1, with D possibly being TRBD1 (5 bases). CDR3 length equals 15 residues. V gave up 5 bases and J gave up 0 bases, with 13 bases separating them.

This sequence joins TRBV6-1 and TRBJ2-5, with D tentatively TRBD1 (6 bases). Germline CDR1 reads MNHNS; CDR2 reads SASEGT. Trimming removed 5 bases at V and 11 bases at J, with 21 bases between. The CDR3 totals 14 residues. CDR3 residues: CASSRDMARYEQYF. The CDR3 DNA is TGTGCCAGCAGTAGGGACATGGCTAGGTATGAGCAGTACTTC.

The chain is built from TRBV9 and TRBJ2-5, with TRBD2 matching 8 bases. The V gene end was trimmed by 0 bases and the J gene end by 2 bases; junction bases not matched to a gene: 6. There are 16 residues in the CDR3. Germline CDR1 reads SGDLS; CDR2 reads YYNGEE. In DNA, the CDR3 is TGTGCCAGCAGCGTAGGCAACGGGGGGGGACAAGAGACCCAGTACTTC. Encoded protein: CASSVGNGGGQETQYF.

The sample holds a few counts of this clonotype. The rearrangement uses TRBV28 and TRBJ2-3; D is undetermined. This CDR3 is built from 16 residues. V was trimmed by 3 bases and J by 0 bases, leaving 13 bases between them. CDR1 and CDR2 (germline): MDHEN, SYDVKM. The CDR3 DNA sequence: TGTGCCAGCAGTTTTTTTATCTATGCCAGCACAGATACGCAGTATTTT. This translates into CASSFFIYASTDTQYF.

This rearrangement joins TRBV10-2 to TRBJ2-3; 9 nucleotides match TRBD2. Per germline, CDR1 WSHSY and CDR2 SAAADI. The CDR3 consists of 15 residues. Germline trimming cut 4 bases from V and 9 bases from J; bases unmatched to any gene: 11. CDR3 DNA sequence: TGCGCCAGCAGTGGGGTAGCGGGGGTCAAAGAGACGCAGTATTTT. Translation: CASSGVAGVKETQYF.

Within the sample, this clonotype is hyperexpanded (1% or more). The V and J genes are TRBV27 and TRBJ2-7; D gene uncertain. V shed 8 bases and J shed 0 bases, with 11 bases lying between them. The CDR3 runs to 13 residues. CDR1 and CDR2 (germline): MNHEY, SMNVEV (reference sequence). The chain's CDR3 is CASWTMSSYEQYF. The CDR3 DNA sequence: TGTGCCAGCTGGACCATGAGCTCCTACGAGCAGTACTTC.